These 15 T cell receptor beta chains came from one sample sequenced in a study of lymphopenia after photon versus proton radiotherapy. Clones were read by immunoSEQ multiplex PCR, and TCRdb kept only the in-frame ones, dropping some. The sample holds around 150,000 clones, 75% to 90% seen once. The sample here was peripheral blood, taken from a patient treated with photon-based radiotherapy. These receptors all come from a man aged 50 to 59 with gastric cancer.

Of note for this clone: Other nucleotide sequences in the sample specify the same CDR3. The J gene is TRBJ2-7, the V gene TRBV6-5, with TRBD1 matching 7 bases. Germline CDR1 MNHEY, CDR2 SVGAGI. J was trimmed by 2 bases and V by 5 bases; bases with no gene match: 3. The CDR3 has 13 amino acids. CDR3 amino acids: CASSRDRAYEQYF. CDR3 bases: TGTGCCAGCAGTAGGGACAGAGCCTACGAGCAGTACTTC.

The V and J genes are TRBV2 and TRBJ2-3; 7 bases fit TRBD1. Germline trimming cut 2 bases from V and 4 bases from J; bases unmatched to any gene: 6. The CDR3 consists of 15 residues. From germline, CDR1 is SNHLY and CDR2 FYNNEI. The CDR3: CASSENRGRSDTQYF. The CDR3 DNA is TGTGCCAGCAGTGAAAACAGGGGTCGGTCAGATACGCAGTATTTT.

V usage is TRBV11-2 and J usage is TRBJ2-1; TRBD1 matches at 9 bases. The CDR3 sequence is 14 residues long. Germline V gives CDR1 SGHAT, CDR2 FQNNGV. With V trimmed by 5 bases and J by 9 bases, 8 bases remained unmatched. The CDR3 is CASSPPGQGIEQFF. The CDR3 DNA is TGTGCCAGCAGCCCGCCAGGACAGGGGATTGAGCAGTTCTTC.

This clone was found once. DNA of the CDR3: TGTGCCTGGAGTGTAAAGCTAGCGGACTTTACGCAGTATTTT. It yields the protein CAWSVKLADFTQYF. The chain couples TRBV30 to TRBJ2-3; 7 bases map to TRBD2. This CDR3 comprises 14 residues. V shed 0 bases and J 8 bases; nucleotides not matched to a gene: 8. Germline CDR1 reads GTSNPN; CDR2 reads SVGIG (reference sequence).

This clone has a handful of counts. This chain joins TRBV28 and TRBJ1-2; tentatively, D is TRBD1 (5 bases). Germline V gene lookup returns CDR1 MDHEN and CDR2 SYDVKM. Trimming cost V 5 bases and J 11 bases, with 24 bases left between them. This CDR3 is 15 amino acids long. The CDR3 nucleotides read TGTGCCAGCAGTATATCCCCAGGGCGGGACCCCCCTTACACCTTC. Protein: CASSISPGRDPPYTF.

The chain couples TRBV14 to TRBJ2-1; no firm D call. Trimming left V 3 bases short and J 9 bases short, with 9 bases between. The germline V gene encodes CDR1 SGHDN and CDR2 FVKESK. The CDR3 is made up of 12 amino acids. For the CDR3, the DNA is TGTGCCAGCAGCCAGGCTGGCGGTGAGCAGTTCTTC. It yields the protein CASSQAGGEQFF.

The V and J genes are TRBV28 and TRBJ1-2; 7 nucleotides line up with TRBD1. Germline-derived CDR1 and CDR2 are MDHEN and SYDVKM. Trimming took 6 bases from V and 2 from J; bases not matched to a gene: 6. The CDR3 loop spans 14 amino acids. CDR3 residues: CASRTGNKNYGYTF. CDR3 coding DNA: TGTGCCAGCAGGACAGGGAATAAGAACTATGGCTACACCTTC.

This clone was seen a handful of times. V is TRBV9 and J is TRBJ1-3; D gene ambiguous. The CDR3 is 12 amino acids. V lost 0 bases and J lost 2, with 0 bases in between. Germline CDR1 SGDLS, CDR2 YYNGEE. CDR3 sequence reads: CASSVAGNTIYF. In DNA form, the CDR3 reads TGTGCCAGCAGCGTAGCTGGAAACACCATATATTTT.

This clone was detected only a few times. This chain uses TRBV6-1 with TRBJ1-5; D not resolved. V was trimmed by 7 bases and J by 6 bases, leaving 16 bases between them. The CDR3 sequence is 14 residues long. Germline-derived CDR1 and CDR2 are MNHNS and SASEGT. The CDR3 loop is CASTEAGRTQPQHF. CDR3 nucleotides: TGTGCCAGCACCGAAGCGGGGAGGACTCAGCCCCAGCATTTT.

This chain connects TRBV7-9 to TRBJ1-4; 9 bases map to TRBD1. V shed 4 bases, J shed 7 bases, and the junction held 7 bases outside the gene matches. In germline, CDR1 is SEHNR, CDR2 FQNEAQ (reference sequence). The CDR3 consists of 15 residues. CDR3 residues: CASSSPGQGREKLFF. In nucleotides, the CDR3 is TGTGCCAGCAGCTCACCGGGACAGGGACGTGAAAAACTGTTTTTT.

The CDR3: CASSPDRGLGGSEDEQYF. DNA of the CDR3: TGTGCCAGCAGTCCGGACAGGGGTTTAGGGGGGAGCGAAGACGAGCAGTACTTC. This chain uses TRBV28 with TRBJ2-7; 9 nucleotides align to TRBD1. CDR1 MDHEN and CDR2 SYDVKM come from the germline V gene. This CDR3 comprises 18 residues. Unmatched junction bases numbered 19, after V lost 5 bases and J lost 5 bases.

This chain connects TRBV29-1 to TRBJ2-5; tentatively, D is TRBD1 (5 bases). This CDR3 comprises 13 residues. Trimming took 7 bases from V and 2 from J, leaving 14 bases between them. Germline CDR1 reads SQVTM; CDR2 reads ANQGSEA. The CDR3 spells CSAEGWTQETQYF. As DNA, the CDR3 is TGCAGCGCCGAAGGTTGGACACAAGAGACCCAGTACTTC.

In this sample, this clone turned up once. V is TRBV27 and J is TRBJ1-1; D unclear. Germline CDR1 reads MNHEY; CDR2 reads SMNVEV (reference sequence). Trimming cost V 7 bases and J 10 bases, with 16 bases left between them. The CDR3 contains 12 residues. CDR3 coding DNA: TGTGCCAGCAAACCTTGGACGGGGAGAGCTTTCTTT. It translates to CASKPWTGRAFF.

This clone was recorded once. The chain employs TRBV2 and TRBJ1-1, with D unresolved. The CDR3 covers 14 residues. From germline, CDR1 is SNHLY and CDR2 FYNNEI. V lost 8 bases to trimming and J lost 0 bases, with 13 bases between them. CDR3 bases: TGTGCCAGCTTGGATTTGCTAATGAACACTGAAGCTTTCTTT. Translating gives CASLDLLMNTEAFF.

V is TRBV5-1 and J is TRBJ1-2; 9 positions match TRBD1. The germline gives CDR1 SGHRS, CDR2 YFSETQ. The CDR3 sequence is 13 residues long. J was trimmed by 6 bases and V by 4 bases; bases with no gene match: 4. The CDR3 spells CASSPGTGHGYTF. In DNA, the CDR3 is TGCGCCAGCAGCCCCGGGACAGGGCATGGCTACACCTTC.